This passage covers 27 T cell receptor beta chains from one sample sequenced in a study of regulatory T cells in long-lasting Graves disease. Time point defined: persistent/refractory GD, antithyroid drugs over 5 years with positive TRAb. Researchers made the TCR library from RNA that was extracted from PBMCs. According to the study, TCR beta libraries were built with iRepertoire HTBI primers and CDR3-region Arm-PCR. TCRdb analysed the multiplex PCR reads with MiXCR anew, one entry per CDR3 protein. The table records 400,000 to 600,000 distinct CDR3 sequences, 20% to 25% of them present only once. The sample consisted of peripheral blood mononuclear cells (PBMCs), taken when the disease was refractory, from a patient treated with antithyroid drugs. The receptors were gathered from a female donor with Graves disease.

DNA for the CDR3: TGTGCCAGCAGGAAACAGAGCTCCTACAATGAGCAGTTCTTC. Its translation is CASRKQSSYNEQFF. The chain combines TRBV28 with TRBJ2-1; D call uncertain. The CDR3 sequence is 14 residues long. Germline CDR1 reads MDHEN; CDR2 reads SYDVKM. Trimming left V 6 bases short and J 0 bases short, with 9 bases between. Complete variable domain (other parts from reference TRBV28 and TRBJ2-1): DVKVTQSSRYLVKRTGEKVFLECVQDMDHENMFWYRQDPGLGLRLIYFSYDVKMKEKGDIPEGYSVSREKKERFSLILESASTNQTSMYLCASRKQSSYNEQFFGPGTRLTVL.

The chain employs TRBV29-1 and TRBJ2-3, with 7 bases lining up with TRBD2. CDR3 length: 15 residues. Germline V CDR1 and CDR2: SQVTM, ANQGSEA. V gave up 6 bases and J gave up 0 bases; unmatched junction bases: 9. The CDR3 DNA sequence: TGCAGCGTGGGCCTAGCGGTCCCTAGCACAGATACGCAGTATTTT. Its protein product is CSVGLAVPSTDTQYF.

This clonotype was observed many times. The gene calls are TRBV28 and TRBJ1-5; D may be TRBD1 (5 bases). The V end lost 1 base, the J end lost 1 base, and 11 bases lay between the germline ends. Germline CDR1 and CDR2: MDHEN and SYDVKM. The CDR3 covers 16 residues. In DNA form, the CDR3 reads TGTGCCAGCAGTTTATTTGGGGGAGGAAGCAATCAGCCCCAGCATTTT. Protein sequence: CASSLFGGGSNQPQHF.

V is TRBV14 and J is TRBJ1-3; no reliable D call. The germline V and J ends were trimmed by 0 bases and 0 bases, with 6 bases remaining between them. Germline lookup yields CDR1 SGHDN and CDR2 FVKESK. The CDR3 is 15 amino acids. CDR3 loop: CASSQDRLSGNTIYF. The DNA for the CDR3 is TGTGCCAGCAGCCAAGACAGGCTCTCTGGAAACACCATATATTTT.

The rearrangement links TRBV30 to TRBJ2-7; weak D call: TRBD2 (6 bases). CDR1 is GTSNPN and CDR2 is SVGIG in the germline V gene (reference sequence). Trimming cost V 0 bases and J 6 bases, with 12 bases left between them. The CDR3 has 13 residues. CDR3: CAWSVTGRGEQYF. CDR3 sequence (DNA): TGTGCCTGGAGTGTAACCGGGAGAGGCGAGCAGTACTTC.

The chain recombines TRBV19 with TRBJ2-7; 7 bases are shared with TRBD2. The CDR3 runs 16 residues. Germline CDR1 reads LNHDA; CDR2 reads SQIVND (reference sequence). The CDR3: CVSSSAWERGSYEQYF. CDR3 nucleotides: TGTGTCAGCAGTTCCGCTTGGGAGCGGGGTTCCTACGAGCAGTACTTC.

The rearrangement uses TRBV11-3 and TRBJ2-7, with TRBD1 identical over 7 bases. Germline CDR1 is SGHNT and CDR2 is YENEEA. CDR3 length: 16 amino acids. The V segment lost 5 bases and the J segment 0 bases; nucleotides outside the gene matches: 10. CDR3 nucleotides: TGTGCCAGCAGCCCAGGCGACCGGGACAGCTCCTACGAGCAGTACTTC. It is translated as CASSPGDRDSSYEQYF.

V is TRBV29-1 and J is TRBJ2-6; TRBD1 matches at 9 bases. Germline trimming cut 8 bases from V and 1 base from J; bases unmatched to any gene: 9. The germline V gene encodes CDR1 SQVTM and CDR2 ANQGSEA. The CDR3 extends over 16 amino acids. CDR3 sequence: CSTSGGTGSGANVLTF. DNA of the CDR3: TGCAGCACCTCAGGAGGGACAGGGTCTGGGGCCAACGTCCTGACTTTC.

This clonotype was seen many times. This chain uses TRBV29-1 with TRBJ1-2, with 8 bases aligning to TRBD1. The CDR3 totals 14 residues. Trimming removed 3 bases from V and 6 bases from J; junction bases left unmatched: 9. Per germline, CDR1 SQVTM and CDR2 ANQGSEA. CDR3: CSVEDRVRLDGYTF. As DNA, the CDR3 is TGCAGCGTTGAGGACAGGGTGAGGTTGGATGGCTACACCTTC.

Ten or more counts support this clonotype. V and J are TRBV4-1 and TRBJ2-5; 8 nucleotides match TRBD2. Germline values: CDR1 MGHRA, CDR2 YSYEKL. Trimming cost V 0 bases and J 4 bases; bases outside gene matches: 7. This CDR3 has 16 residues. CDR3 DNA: TGCGCCAGCAGCCAAGACGGGCTAGCGGGCAGAGAGACCCAGTACTTC. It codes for CASSQDGLAGRETQYF.

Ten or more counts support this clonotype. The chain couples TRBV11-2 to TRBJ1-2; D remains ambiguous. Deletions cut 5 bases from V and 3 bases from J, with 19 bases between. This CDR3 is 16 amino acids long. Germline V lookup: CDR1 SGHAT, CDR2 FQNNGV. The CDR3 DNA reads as TGTGCCAGCAGCGACGACGTCCGCAGCTTTTACTATGGCTACACCTTC. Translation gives CASSDDVRSFYYGYTF.

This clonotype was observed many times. The CDR3 nucleotides are TGTGCCAGCAGTGAGGGACAGGGGTACACCATATATTTT. It encodes CASSEGQGYTIYF. The gene calls are TRBV28 and TRBJ1-3; TRBD1 aligns across 10 bases. Germline lookup yields CDR1 MDHEN and CDR2 SYDVKM. With V trimmed by 5 bases and J by 8 bases, 3 bases remained unmatched. The length of the CDR3 is 13 residues.

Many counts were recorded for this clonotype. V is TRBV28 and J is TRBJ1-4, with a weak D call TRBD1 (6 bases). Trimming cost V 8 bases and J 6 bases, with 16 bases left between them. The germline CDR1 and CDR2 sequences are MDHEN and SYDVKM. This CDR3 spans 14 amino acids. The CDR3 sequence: CASRATQGDEKLFF. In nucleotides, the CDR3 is TGTGCCAGCCGCGCAACACAGGGCGATGAAAAACTGTTTTTT.

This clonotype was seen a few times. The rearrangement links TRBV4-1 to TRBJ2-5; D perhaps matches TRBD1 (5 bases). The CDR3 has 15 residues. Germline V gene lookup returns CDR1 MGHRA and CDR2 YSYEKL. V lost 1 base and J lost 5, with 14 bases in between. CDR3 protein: CASSQVPGLWETQYF. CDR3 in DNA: TGCGCCAGCAGCCAAGTCCCAGGGTTATGGGAGACCCAGTACTTC.

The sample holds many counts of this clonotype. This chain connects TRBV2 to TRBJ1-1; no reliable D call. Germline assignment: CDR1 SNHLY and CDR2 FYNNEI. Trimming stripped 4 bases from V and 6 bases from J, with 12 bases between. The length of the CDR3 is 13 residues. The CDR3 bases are TGTGCCAGCAGTGCCCTGGAAAGGTCTGAAGCTTTCTTT. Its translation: CASSALERSEAFF.

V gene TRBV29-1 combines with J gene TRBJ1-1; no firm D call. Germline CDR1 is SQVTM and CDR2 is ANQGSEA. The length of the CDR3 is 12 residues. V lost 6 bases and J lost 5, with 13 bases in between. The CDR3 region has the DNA TGCAGCGTGCGGTTCGACGATACTGAAGCTTTCTTT. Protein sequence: CSVRFDDTEAFF.

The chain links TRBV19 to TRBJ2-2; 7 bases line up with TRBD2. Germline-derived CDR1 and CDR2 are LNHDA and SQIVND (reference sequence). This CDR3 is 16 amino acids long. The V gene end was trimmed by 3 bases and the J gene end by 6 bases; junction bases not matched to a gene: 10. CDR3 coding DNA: TGTGCCAGTAGTATCTGGGCGGGAGCCCCCCCCGGGGAGCTGTTTTTT. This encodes CASSIWAGAPPGELFF.

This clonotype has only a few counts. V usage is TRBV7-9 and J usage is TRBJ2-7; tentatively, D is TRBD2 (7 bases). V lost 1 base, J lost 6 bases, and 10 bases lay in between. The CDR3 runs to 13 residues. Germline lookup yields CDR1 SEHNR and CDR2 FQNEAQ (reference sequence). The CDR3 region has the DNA TGTGCCAGCAGCTTAGGCGGGGGCGCCGAGCAGTACTTC. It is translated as CASSLGGGAEQYF.

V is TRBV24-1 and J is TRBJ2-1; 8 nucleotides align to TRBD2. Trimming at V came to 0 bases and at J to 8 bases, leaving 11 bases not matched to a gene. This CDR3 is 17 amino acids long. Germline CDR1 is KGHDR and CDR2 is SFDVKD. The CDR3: CATSDLGREDRIDEQFF. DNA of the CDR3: TGTGCCACCAGTGATTTGGGGCGGGAGGACCGTATAGATGAGCAGTTCTTC.

The CDR3 loop reads CAARAGGRIDQPQHF. CDR3 DNA sequence: TGTGCCGCACGGGCGGGGGGGCGAATCGATCAGCCCCAGCATTTT. This chain links TRBV28 with TRBJ1-5; possible D gene TRBD1, 6 bases. V was cut by 11 bases and J by 5 bases, with 22 bases left in between. This CDR3 has 15 amino acids. CDR1 and CDR2 (germline): MDHEN, SYDVKM.

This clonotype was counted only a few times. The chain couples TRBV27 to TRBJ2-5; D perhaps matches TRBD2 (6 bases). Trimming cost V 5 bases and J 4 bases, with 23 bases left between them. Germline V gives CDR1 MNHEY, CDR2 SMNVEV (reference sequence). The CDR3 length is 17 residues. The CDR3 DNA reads TGTGCCAGCAGTACTATAGCGGTTCAGGGCCGGGGAGAGACCCAGTACTTC. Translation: CASSTIAVQGRGETQYF.

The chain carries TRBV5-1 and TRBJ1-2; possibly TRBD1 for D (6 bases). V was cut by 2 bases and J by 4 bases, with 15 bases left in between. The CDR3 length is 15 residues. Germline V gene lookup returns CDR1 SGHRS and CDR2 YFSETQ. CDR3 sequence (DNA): TGCGCCAGCAGCTTTGACTCAGGGGATGGCTATGGCTACACCTTC. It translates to CASSFDSGDGYGYTF.

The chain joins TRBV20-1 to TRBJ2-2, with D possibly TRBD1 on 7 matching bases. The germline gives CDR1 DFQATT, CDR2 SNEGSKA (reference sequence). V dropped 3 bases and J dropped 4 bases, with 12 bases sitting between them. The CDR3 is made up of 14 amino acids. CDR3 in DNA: TGCAGTGCTAGTCCAGGGGGGATCACCGGGGAGCTGTTTTTT. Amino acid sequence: CSASPGGITGELFF.

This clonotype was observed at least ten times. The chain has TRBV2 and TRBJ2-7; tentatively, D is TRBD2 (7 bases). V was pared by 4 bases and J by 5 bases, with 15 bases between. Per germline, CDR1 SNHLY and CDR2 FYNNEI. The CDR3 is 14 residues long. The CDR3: CASSAQGGRNEQYF. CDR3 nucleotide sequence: TGTGCCAGCAGTGCACAGGGAGGGAGAAACGAGCAGTACTTC.

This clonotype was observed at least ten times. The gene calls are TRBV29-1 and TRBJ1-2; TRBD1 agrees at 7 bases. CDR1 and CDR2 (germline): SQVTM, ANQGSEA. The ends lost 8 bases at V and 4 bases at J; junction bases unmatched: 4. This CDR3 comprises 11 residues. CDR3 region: CSTGQSYGYTF. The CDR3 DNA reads TGCAGCACGGGACAGTCCTATGGCTACACCTTC.

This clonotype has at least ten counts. CDR3 amino acids: CASSERTGVNQPQHF. CDR3 bases: TGTGCCAGCAGTGAACGGACAGGGGTAAATCAGCCCCAGCATTTT. The V and J genes are TRBV2 and TRBJ1-5; 9 bases match TRBD1. This CDR3 has 15 amino acids. The germline V gene has CDR1 SNHLY and CDR2 FYNNEI. The J segment lost 4 bases and the V segment lost 2 bases, leaving 3 bases of the junction unmatched.

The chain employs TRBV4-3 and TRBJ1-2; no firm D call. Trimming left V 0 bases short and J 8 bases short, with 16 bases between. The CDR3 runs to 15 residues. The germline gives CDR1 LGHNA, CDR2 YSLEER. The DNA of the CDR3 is TGCGCCAGCAGCCAAGAGGACCGCGCGGGCTACGGCTACACCTTC. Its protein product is CASSQEDRAGYGYTF.